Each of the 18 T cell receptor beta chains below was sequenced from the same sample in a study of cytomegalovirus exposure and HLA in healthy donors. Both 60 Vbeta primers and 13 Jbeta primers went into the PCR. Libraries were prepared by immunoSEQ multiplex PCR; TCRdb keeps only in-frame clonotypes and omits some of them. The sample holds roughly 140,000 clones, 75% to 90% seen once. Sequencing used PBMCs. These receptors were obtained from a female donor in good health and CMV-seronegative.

The CDR3 sequence is CASSLNRREAFF. In DNA, the CDR3 is TGTGCCAGCAGCCTAAACAGGAGAGAAGCTTTCTTT. The chain is built from TRBV28 and TRBJ1-1; the D gene is possibly TRBD1 (5 bases). CDR1 is MDHEN and CDR2 is SYDVKM in the germline V gene. V lost 6 bases and J 8 bases, leaving 13 bases between the germline ends. This CDR3 is 12 amino acids long.

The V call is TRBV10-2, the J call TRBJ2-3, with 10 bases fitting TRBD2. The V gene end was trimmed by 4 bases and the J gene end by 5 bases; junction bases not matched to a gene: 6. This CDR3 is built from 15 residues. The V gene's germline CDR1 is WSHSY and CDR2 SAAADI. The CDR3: CASSVSSGSGDTQYF. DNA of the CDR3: TGCGCCAGCAGTGTGTCTAGCGGGAGTGGAGATACGCAGTATTTT.

The CDR3 DNA is TGTGCCAGCAGTTCCATTACTTCACAGGGGGCGGAACTGTTTTTT. Protein product: CASSSITSQGAELFF. The chain couples TRBV28 to TRBJ1-4, with 9 bases fitting TRBD1. CDR3 length: 15 residues. Germline V gene data show CDR1 as MDHEN and CDR2 as SYDVKM. J was trimmed by 12 bases and V by 4 bases; bases with no gene match: 12.

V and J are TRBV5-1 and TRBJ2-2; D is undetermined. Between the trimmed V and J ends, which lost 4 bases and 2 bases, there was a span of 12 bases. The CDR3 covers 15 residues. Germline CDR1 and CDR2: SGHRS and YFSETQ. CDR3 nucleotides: TGCGCCAGCAGCCCGGTTTCAGGAAACACCGGGGAGCTGTTTTTT. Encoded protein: CASSPVSGNTGELFF.

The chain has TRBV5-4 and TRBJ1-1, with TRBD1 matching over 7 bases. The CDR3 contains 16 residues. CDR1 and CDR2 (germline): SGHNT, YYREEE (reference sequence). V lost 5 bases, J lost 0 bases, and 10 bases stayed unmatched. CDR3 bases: TGTGCCAGCAGACCTACGATGGGACAGCTGAACACTGAAGCTTTCTTT. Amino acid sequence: CASRPTMGQLNTEAFF. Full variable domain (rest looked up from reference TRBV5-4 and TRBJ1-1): ETGVTQSPTHLIKTRGQQVTLRCSSQSGHNTVSWYQQALGQGPQFIFQYYREEENGRGNFPPRFSGLQFPNYSSELNVNALELDDSALYLCASRPTMGQLNTEAFFGQGTRLTVV.

The CDR3 sequence: CASSHRGSYEQYF. The CDR3 DNA follows: TGTGCCAGCAGTCACAGGGGGTCCTACGAGCAGTACTTC. The chain carries TRBV6-5 and TRBJ2-7; TRBD1 agrees at 8 bases. The V and J ends lost 5 bases and 1 base, in that order; junction bases with no gene match: 1. Looked up from germline, CDR1 is MNHEY and CDR2 is SVGAGI. The CDR3 is 13 amino acids.

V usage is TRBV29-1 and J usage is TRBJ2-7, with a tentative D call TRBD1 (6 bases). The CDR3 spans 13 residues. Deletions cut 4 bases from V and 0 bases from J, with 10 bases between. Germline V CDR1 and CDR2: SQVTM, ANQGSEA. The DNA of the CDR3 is TGCAGCGTTGGACGGGACACCTCCTACGAGCAGTACTTC. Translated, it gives CSVGRDTSYEQYF.

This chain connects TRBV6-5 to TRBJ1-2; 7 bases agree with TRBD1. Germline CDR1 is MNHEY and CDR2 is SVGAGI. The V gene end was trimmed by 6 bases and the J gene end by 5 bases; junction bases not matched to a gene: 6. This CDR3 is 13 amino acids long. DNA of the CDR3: TGTGCCAGCAGGGGACGGACAGGTTATGGCTACACCTTC. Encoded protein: CASRGRTGYGYTF.

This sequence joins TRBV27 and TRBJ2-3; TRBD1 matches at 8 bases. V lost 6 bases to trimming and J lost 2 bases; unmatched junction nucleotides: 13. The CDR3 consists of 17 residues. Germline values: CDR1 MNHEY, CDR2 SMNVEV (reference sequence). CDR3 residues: CASRSRPTGAFTDTQYF. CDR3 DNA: TGTGCCAGCAGAAGCCGCCCGACAGGGGCTTTCACAGATACGCAGTATTTT.

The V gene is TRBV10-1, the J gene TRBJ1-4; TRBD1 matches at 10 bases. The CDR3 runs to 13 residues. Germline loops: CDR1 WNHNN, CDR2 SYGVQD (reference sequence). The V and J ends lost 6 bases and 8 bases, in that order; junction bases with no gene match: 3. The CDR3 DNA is TGCGCCAGCAGCCGGGACAGGGGCGAAAAACTGTTTTTT. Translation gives CASSRDRGEKLFF.

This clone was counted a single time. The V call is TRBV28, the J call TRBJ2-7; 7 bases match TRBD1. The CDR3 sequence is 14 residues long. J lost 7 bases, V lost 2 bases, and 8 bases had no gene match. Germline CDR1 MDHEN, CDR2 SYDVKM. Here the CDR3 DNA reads TGTGCCAGCAGTTTAAGAGGGGGCGTCTTGGAGCAGTACTTC. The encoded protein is CASSLRGGVLEQYF.

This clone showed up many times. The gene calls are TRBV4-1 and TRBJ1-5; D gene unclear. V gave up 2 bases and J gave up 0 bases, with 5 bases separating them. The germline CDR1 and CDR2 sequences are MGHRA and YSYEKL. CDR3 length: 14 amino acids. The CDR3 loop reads CASSQPLSNQPQHF. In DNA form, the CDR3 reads TGCGCCAGCAGCCAACCTCTTAGCAATCAGCCCCAGCATTTT.

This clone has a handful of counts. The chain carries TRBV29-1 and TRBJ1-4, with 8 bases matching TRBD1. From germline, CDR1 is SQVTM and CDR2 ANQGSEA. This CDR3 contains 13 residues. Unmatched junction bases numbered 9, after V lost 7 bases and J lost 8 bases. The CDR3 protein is CSAWTGLGEKLFF. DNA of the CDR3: TGCAGCGCCTGGACAGGGCTAGGGGAAAAACTGTTTTTT.

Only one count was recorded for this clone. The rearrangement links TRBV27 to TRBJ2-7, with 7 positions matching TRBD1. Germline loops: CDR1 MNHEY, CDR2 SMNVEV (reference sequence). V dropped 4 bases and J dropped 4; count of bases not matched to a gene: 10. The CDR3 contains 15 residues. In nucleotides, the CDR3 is TGTGCCAGCAGTTCTGTCGCAGGGGGAGTATACGAGCAGTACTTC. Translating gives CASSSVAGGVYEQYF.

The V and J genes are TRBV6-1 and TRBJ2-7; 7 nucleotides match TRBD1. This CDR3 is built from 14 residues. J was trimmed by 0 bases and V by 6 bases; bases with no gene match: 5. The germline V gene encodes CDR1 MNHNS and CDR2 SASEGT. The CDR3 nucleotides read TGTGCCAGCAGCGGGGACAGTAACTCCTACGAGCAGTACTTC. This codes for CASSGDSNSYEQYF.

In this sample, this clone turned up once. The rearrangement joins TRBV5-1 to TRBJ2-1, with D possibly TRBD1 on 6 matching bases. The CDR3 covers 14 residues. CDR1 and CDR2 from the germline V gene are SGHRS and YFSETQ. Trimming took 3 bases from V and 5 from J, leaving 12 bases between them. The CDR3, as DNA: TGCGCCAGCAGCTCCTCGGACAGCGACAATGAGCAGTTCTTC. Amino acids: CASSSSDSDNEQFF.

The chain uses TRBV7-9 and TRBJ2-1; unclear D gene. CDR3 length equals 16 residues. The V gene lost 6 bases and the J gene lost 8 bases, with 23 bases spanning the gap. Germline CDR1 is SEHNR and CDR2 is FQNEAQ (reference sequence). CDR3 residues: CASSPSYSTAPDEQFF. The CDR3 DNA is TGTGCCAGCAGTCCAAGTTACTCAACCGCGCCCGATGAGCAGTTCTTC.

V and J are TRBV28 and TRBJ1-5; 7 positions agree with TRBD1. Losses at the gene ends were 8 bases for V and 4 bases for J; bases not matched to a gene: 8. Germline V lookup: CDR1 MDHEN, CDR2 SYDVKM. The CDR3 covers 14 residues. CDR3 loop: CASQSGQNNQPQHF. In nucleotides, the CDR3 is TGTGCCAGCCAATCGGGACAGAATAATCAGCCCCAGCATTTT.